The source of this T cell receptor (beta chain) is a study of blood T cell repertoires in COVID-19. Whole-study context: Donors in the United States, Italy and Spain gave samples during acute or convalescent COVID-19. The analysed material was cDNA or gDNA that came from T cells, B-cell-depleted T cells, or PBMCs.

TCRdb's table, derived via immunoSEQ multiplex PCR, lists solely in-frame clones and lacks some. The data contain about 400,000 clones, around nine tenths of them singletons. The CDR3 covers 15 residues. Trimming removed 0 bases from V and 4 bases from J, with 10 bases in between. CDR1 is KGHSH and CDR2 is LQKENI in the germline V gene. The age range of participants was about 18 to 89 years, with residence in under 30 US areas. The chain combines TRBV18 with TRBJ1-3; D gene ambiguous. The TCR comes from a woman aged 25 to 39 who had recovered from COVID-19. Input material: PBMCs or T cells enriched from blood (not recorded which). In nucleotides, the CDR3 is TGTGCCAGCTCACCACCGAGTGAACCAGGAAACACCATATATTTT. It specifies CASSPPSEPGNTIYF. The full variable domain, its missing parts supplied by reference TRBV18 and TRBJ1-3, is NAGVMQNPRHLVRRRGQEARLRCSPMKGHSHVYWYRQLPEEGLKFMVYLQKENIIDESGMPKERFSAEFPKEGPSILRIQQVVRGDSAAYFCASSPPSEPGNTIYFGEGSWLTVV.